One sample yielded the 26 T cell receptor beta chains listed below, sequenced in a study of T cell repertoires in aging, cancer and after chemotherapy (dated by TCRdb to about 2019). TCR beta rearrangements were amplified from genomic DNA isolated from peripheral blood, not from sorted cells or RNA. Reads for this sample came from an Illumina MiSeq. Rearranged TRB sequences spanning V, D and J segments were amplified in a multiplex touch-down PCR with a mixed TRB-A/B primer pool. Through fastp at Q25 and MiXCR, TCRdb rebuilt clones from the public reads, retaining in-frame beta chains. Here each entry gathers all rows of one CDR3 protein and keeps the most common genes and DNA. This sample comprises approximately 10,000 distinct CDR3 sequences, approximately 35% of them detected only once. The leading ten clones occupy about an eighth of the sample. Sequencing used blood. These receptors were obtained from a human donor in good health. The donor label of this sample is uncertain.

The rearrangement links TRBV5-6 to TRBJ2-7, with D perhaps TRBD2 (6 bases). The germline CDR1 and CDR2 sequences are SGHDT and YYEEEE. The CDR3 has 13 residues. The ends were cut back, 3 bases at V and 4 bases at J, with 11 bases in the middle. The CDR3 DNA reads TGTGCCAGCAGCTGGGGGGACTCGTACGAGCAGTACTTC. This codes for CASSWGDSYEQYF.

This clonotype showed up just a few times. The genes are TRBV30 and TRBJ1-6; D may be TRBD1 (6 bases). The CDR3 contains 16 residues. From germline, CDR1 is GTSNPN and CDR2 SVGIG (reference sequence). V was cut by 3 bases and J by 0 bases, with 12 bases left in between. The CDR3 DNA is TGTGCCTGGAGGCGAACAGGGAGCTCCTATAATTCACCCCTCCACTTT. Its protein product is CAWRRTGSSYNSPLHF.

By share, this clonotype ranks as medium-sized. This sequence joins TRBV29-1 and TRBJ2-5; no firm D call. Trimming took off 3 bases at V and 3 bases at J, with 11 bases between the two ends. This CDR3 contains 13 residues. Germline CDR1 and CDR2: SQVTM and ANQGSEA. CDR3 nucleotides: TGCAGCGTTGACGGGTCTCCAGAAGAGACCCAGTACTTC. It codes for CSVDGSPEETQYF.

This chain joins TRBV19 and TRBJ2-1, with 7 nucleotides matching TRBD2. After removal of 5 bases from V and 6 bases from J, the junction contained 13 bases not matched to a gene. The CDR3 is 16 residues long. CDR1 and CDR2 (germline): LNHDA, SQIVND (reference sequence). CDR3 residues: CASSPCGGGGFNEQFF. Here the CDR3 DNA reads TGTGCCAGTAGTCCATGTGGGGGGGGGGGGTTCAATGAGCAGTTCTTC.

This clonotype has a handful of counts. The gene calls are TRBV5-6 and TRBJ1-2, with D possibly matching TRBD1 (6 bases). The CDR3 length is 12 residues. Germline assignment: CDR1 SGHDT and CDR2 YYEEEE. V lost 3 bases and J lost 8, with 11 bases in between. The CDR3 loop is CASSYQTGGYTF. The CDR3 coding sequence is TGTGCCAGCAGCTACCAGACAGGCGGCTACACCTTC.

The rearrangement uses TRBV5-5 and TRBJ2-1; D is ambiguous. The CDR3 runs 12 residues. From germline, CDR1 is SGHKS and CDR2 YYEKEE (reference sequence). Trimming removed 2 bases at V and 12 bases at J, with 12 bases between. CDR3: CASSLGVLGQFF. In DNA form, the CDR3 reads TGTGCCAGCAGCTTAGGAGTTCTAGGGCAGTTCTTC.

The genes are TRBV6-1 and TRBJ2-7; D unclear. CDR1 and CDR2 from the germline V gene are MNHNS and SASEGT. The CDR3 length is 14 residues. V gave up 5 bases and J gave up 0 bases, with 11 bases separating them. The CDR3 region has the DNA TGTGCCAGCAGTCCAGGTCCCAGCTCCTACGAGCAGTACTTC. Encoded protein: CASSPGPSSYEQYF.

The chain has TRBV12-3 or TRBV12-4 and TRBJ2-5; D may be TRBD1 or TRBD2 (6 bases each). Trimming stripped 3 bases from V and 2 bases from J, with 10 bases between. CDR3 length: 14 residues. CDR3 in amino acids: CASSFGGRQETQYF. Here the CDR3 DNA reads TGTGCCAGCAGTTTTGGGGGGCGGCAAGAGACCCAGTACTTC.

The genes are TRBV5-6 and TRBJ1-1; D call uncertain. Germline assignment: CDR1 SGHDT and CDR2 YYEEEE. This CDR3 comprises 13 residues. V shed 2 bases and J shed 3 bases, with 8 bases lying between them. The CDR3: CASSFDRDTEAFF. In DNA form, the CDR3 reads TGTGCCAGCAGCTTTGACCGAGACACTGAAGCTTTCTTT. The full variable domain, rest sourced from reference TRBV5-6 and TRBJ1-1, is DAGVTQSPTHLIKTRGQQVTLRCSPKSGHDTVSWYQQALGQGPQFIFQYYEEEERQRGNFPDRFSGHQFPNYSSELNVNALLLGDSALYLCASSFDRDTEAFFGQGTRLTVV.

This chain links TRBV5-4 with TRBJ2-5; no firm D call. The CDR3 totals 13 residues. V lost 0 bases and J lost 5, with 8 bases in between. Germline CDR1 and CDR2: SGHNT and YYREEE (reference sequence). The CDR3 spells CASSLEGLETQYF. CDR3 DNA: TGTGCCAGCAGCTTGGAGGGCCTGGAGACCCAGTACTTC.

This clonotype has just a few counts. V and J are TRBV6-6 and TRBJ1-1; 8 bases agree with TRBD1. Trimming cost V 5 bases and J 4 bases; bases outside gene matches: 6. Per the germline V gene, CDR1 is MNHNY and CDR2 is SVGAGI (reference sequence). The CDR3 runs to 14 residues. The CDR3 reads CASSVFTGGTEAFF. For the CDR3, the DNA is TGTGCCAGCAGTGTTTTCACAGGGGGCACTGAAGCTTTCTTT.

This clonotype was seen more than once but under ten times. The chain carries TRBV20-1 and TRBJ2-5; D is possibly TRBD1 (6 bases). Trimming took 1 base from V and 3 from J, leaving 9 bases between them. Germline loops: CDR1 DFQATT, CDR2 SNEGSKA (reference sequence). CDR3 length: 13 amino acids. CDR3 sequence: CSARGTVKETQYF. For the CDR3, the DNA is TGCAGTGCTAGAGGGACAGTAAAAGAGACCCAGTACTTC.

The rearrangement joins TRBV19 to TRBJ2-7; the D is unclear. Trimming took off 2 bases at V and 0 bases at J, with 8 bases between the two ends. This CDR3 region has 14 residues. CDR1 is LNHDA, CDR2 SQIVND, per germline (reference sequence). The CDR3, as DNA: TGTGCCAGTAGTATACAACCGGGCTCCTACGAGCAGTACTTC. Protein: CASSIQPGSYEQYF.

For this clonotype: The junction and the germline gene differ at one end; a read error may be behind it. The rearrangement uses TRBV5-5 and TRBJ1-2; no firm D call. This CDR3 region has 12 residues. CDR1 is SGHKS and CDR2 is YYEKEE in the germline V gene (reference sequence). This CDR3 is CASSPDGDGYTF. DNA of the CDR3: TGCGCCAGCAGCCCGGACGGAGATGGCTACACCTTC.

This chain uses TRBV5-1 with TRBJ2-3, with D possibly matching TRBD2 (6 bases). The CDR3 consists of 17 residues. Germline V gives CDR1 SGHRS, CDR2 YFSETQ. V was clipped by 4 bases and J by 3 bases, with 21 bases between them. CDR3 bases: TGCGCCAGCAGCCAGGCGCACACTAGCTACCGAACAGATACGCAGTATTTT. Translation gives CASSQAHTSYRTDTQYF.

This chain uses TRBV6-1 with TRBJ1-5, with 7 bases lining up with TRBD1. The CDR3 spans 17 residues. V lost 4 bases to trimming and J lost 0 bases; unmatched junction nucleotides: 9. The V gene's germline CDR1 is MNHNS and CDR2 SASEGT. CDR3 DNA sequence: TGTGCCAGCAGTGCTCGGGACAGTGCTTATAGCAATCAGCCCCAGCATTTT. Protein sequence: CASSARDSAYSNQPQHF.

The sample holds a few counts of this clonotype. The chain employs TRBV27 and TRBJ2-7; 9 bases fit TRBD1. This CDR3 spans 12 amino acids. Germline-derived CDR1 and CDR2 are MNHEY and SMNVEV (reference sequence). V was pared by 11 bases and J by 2 bases, with 4 bases of the junction left unmatched. The CDR3 coding sequence is TGTGCCTCCGGGACAGGGCCCTACGAGCAGTACTTC. Residues: CASGTGPYEQYF.

The V gene is TRBV12-3 or TRBV12-4, the J gene TRBJ2-7; 10 bases align to TRBD1. This CDR3 has 17 amino acids. V trimming: 6 bases; J trimming: 3 bases; junction bases outside the gene matches: 14. CDR3 nucleotide sequence: TGTGCCAGCAGGGGGCCGACAGGGGGCGAAACTCTCTACGAGCAGTACTTC. It is translated as CASRGPTGGETLYEQYF.

This chain uses TRBV18 with TRBJ2-1; possibly TRBD1 for D (6 bases). Trimming removed 8 bases from V and 10 bases from J, with 24 bases in between. This CDR3 contains 15 residues. Germline loops: CDR1 KGHSH, CDR2 LQKENI. This CDR3 reads CASTRGRDLFREQFF. CDR3 nucleotides: TGTGCCAGCACCAGGGGCAGAGATCTTTTTCGGGAGCAGTTCTTC.

This chain joins TRBV5-1 and TRBJ2-7; D remains ambiguous. This CDR3 is 11 amino acids long. CDR1 is SGHRS and CDR2 is YFSETQ in the germline V gene. Between the trimmed V and J ends, which lost 4 bases and 1 base, there was a span of 3 bases. CDR3 nucleotide sequence: TGCGCCAGCAGCACTTCCTACGAGCAGTACTTC. Translating gives CASSTSYEQYF.

This chain joins TRBV5-5 and TRBJ2-7; D not certain. The V end lost 3 bases, the J end lost 2 bases, and 18 bases lay between the germline ends. Germline V gene sequence: CDR1 SGHKS, CDR2 YYEKEE (reference sequence). The length of the CDR3 is 16 residues. CDR3 amino acids: CASSSGPGGIAYEQYF. For the CDR3, the DNA is TGTGCCAGCAGCTCAGGACCAGGTGGGATAGCCTACGAGCAGTACTTC.

V gene TRBV6-5 combines with J gene TRBJ2-7, with D possibly called TRBD1 or TRBD2 (5 bases each). This CDR3 is built from 14 residues. Trimming removed 4 bases at V and 5 bases at J, with 15 bases between. The germline V gene has CDR1 MNHEY and CDR2 SVGAGI. In nucleotides, the CDR3 is TGTGCCAGCAGTTTGGACGGGGCTACCAACGAGCAGTACTTC. It codes for CASSLDGATNEQYF.

J is TRBJ1-4 and V is TRBV20-1; no definite D call. V was clipped by 5 bases and J by 0 bases, with 7 bases between them. The CDR3 is made up of 13 amino acids. Germline V gene lookup returns CDR1 DFQATT and CDR2 SNEGSKA (reference sequence). CDR3 loop: CSAFRATNEKLFF. CDR3 DNA: TGCAGTGCTTTCCGAGCAACTAATGAAAAACTGTTTTTT.

This clonotype was found a few times. This chain connects TRBV5-6 to TRBJ1-2; D is unclear. Germline values: CDR1 SGHDT, CDR2 YYEEEE. CDR3 size: 14 residues. Trimming cost V 2 bases and J 8 bases, with 16 bases left between them. The CDR3 region has the DNA TGTGCCAGCAGCTTTCTTTCCCAGGAGGGCGGCTACACCTTC. Encoded protein: CASSFLSQEGGYTF.

This clonotype was picked up a small number of times. The chain employs TRBV27 and TRBJ2-1; 7 nucleotides match TRBD1. Losses at the gene ends were 0 bases for V and 12 bases for J; bases not matched to a gene: 11. The CDR3 spans 15 residues. The germline V gene encodes CDR1 MNHEY and CDR2 SMNVEV (reference sequence). The CDR3: CASSLSGTARLGQFF. The CDR3, as DNA: TGTGCCAGCAGTTTATCGGGGACAGCCCGATTAGGGCAGTTCTTC.

This clonotype came up once. The rearrangement links TRBV18 to TRBJ2-7; D gene uncertain. Between the trimmed V and J ends, which lost 1 base and 4 bases, there was a span of 11 bases. There are 14 residues in the CDR3. Per the germline V gene, CDR1 is KGHSH and CDR2 is LQKENI. CDR3 sequence: CASSPHPGPYEQYF. CDR3 nucleotide sequence: TGTGCCAGCTCACCACACCCAGGACCATACGAGCAGTACTTC.